The 18 T cell receptor beta chains presented below share a single source sample, sequenced in a study of cytomegalovirus exposure and HLA in healthy donors. Sequenced by immunoSEQ multiplex PCR; TCRdb stores in-frame clones only, minus some. The top ten hold around 0.8% of the sample, which has more than 250,000 clones, roughly 88% seen once. Sequences were obtained from PBMCs. The receptors come from a woman aged 18-29 years in good health and CMV-seronegative.

The CDR3 loop is CASSLPQGIAYGYTF. The DNA of the CDR3 is TGTGCCAGCAGCCTACCCCAGGGGATTGCCTATGGCTACACCTTC. The V call is TRBV11-2, the J call TRBJ1-2, with D possibly TRBD1 on 6 matching bases. V lost 5 bases and J lost 4, with 17 bases in between. CDR1 and CDR2 (germline): SGHAT, FQNNGV. CDR3 length: 15 amino acids.

This clone was detected only once. The chain is built from TRBV7-3 and TRBJ2-1, with D tentatively TRBD2 (6 bases). The V end lost 2 bases, the J end lost 6 bases, and 20 bases lay between the germline ends. The CDR3 contains 17 residues. The germline V gene encodes CDR1 SGHTA and CDR2 FQGTGA. The CDR3 DNA reads as TGTGCCAGCAGCTTACGTTTTAGCGGTCCAACGCCCAATGAGCAGTTCTTC. This translates into CASSLRFSGPTPNEQFF.

The chain joins TRBV5-1 to TRBJ1-1, with D tentatively TRBD1 (6 bases). This CDR3 has 17 amino acids. V lost 1 base, J lost 3 bases, and 19 bases lay in between. In germline, CDR1 is SGHRS, CDR2 YFSETQ. In nucleotides, the CDR3 is TGCGCCAGCAGCTTGTGGGCAGGGGCGGGGGTTGACACTGAAGCTTTCTTT. As protein: CASSLWAGAGVDTEAFF.

On this clone itself: Other nucleotide sequences from this sample produce the same CDR3. This chain uses TRBV5-1 with TRBJ2-7, with 8 bases fitting TRBD1. Germline values: CDR1 SGHRS, CDR2 YFSETQ. CDR3 size: 13 residues. V trimming: 4 bases; J trimming: 3 bases; junction bases outside the gene matches: 3. The CDR3, as DNA: TGCGCCAGCAGCGGTGGACAGGGCTACGAGCAGTACTTC. Translation gives CASSGGQGYEQYF.

This chain uses TRBV28 with TRBJ1-2, with D possibly TRBD1 on 6 matching bases. CDR1 is MDHEN, CDR2 SYDVKM, per germline. The V and J ends lost 7 bases and 2 bases respectively, with 20 bases between them. The CDR3 runs 16 residues. CDR3 residues: CASNPRLGRGNYGYTF. CDR3 sequence (DNA): TGTGCCAGCAACCCTCGATTAGGCAGGGGAAACTATGGCTACACCTTC.

The rearrangement links TRBV18 to TRBJ1-5, with D uncertain. V was trimmed by 6 bases and J by 5 bases, leaving 14 bases between them. The CDR3 spans 14 residues. The V gene's germline CDR1 is KGHSH and CDR2 LQKENI. The CDR3 sequence: CASSSVGSHQPQHF. The CDR3 region has the DNA TGTGCCAGCTCTAGCGTGGGGTCCCATCAGCCCCAGCATTTT.

This chain's CDR3 is CASSAPGGNEQFF. Written as DNA, the CDR3 is TGTGCCAGCAGCGCGCCGGGTGGAAATGAGCAGTTCTTC. The chain joins TRBV5-4 to TRBJ2-1, with no clear D. The length of the CDR3 is 13 residues. V was cut by 4 bases and J by 7 bases, with 12 bases left in between. Germline lookup yields CDR1 SGHNT and CDR2 YYREEE (reference sequence).

The chain recombines TRBV25-1 with TRBJ1-4; tentative D call: TRBD1 (6 bases). Germline CDR1 is MGHDK and CDR2 is SYGVNS. V was trimmed by 4 bases and J by 10 bases, leaving 19 bases between them. CDR3 size: 15 residues. CDR3 nucleotides: TGTGCCAGCAGTGGTGACAGGACCCTAATGACAAAACTGTTTTTT. Protein sequence: CASSGDRTLMTKLFF.

The V call is TRBV6-5, the J call TRBJ2-7; TRBD2 matches 15 bases. V gave up 6 bases and J gave up 4 bases; unmatched junction bases: 4. The CDR3 consists of 15 residues. The germline gives CDR1 MNHEY, CDR2 SVGAGI. The CDR3 sequence: CASSPGTSGRYEQYF. The CDR3 bases are TGTGCCAGCAGCCCTGGGACTAGCGGGAGGTACGAGCAGTACTTC.

The rearrangement links TRBV9 to TRBJ1-1, with TRBD1 matching 9 bases. CDR1 SGDLS and CDR2 YYNGEE come from the germline V gene. CDR3 length equals 14 residues. V shed 2 bases and J 5 bases; nucleotides not matched to a gene: 4. CDR3 residues: CASSVGTGLTEAFF. The CDR3 DNA reads as TGTGCCAGCAGCGTGGGGACAGGGCTAACTGAAGCTTTCTTT.

The chain employs TRBV9 and TRBJ2-7, with a tentative D call TRBD2 (6 bases). This CDR3 region has 15 residues. Germline assignment: CDR1 SGDLS and CDR2 YYNGEE. Trimming took 4 bases from V and 0 from J, leaving 14 bases between them. The CDR3 DNA sequence: TGTGCCAGCAGCCCCGTTAGCGGCTTCTCCTACGAGCAGTACTTC. Its protein is CASSPVSGFSYEQYF.

The rearrangement joins TRBV28 to TRBJ1-4; D possibly corresponds to TRBD1 (5 bases). The germline V and J ends were trimmed by 4 bases and 5 bases, with 11 bases remaining between them. Germline assignment: CDR1 MDHEN and CDR2 SYDVKM. The CDR3 covers 14 residues. The CDR3 sequence: CASSSLGQNEKLFF. Written as DNA, the CDR3 is TGTGCCAGCAGTTCCCTGGGGCAGAATGAAAAACTGTTTTTT.

V is TRBV5-4 and J is TRBJ2-7, with 10 bases identical to TRBD1. The CDR3 sequence is 14 residues long. Germline loops: CDR1 SGHNT, CDR2 YYREEE (reference sequence). V was clipped by 1 base and J by 5 bases; unmatched bases: 3. The CDR3 reads CASSLWDRGNEQYF. The DNA of the CDR3 is TGTGCCAGCAGCTTGTGGGACAGGGGCAACGAGCAGTACTTC.

For this clone: This CDR3 is also generated by other DNA sequences in the sample. The chain carries TRBV6-1 and TRBJ2-7; 10 nucleotides align to TRBD1. CDR1 and CDR2 from the germline V gene are MNHNS and SASEGT. This CDR3 is 15 amino acids long. Losses at the gene ends were 6 bases for V and 0 bases for J; bases not matched to a gene: 5. The CDR3 nucleotides read TGTGCCAGCAGACCGGGACAGGGGCCCTCCTACGAGCAGTACTTC. This codes for CASRPGQGPSYEQYF.

The genes are TRBV5-6 and TRBJ2-7, with D possibly TRBD2 on 5 matching bases. This CDR3 has 13 amino acids. Germline V lookup: CDR1 SGHDT, CDR2 YYEEEE. V dropped 2 bases and J dropped 2 bases, with 8 bases sitting between them. The CDR3: CASSFDYPYEQYF. The CDR3 DNA reads as TGTGCCAGCAGCTTCGACTACCCCTACGAGCAGTACTTC.

This clone was found a few times. The chain is built from TRBV7-2 and TRBJ2-2; D perhaps matches TRBD1 (5 bases). This CDR3 comprises 16 residues. Trimming took off 5 bases at V and 0 bases at J, with 13 bases between the two ends. Germline V lookup: CDR1 SGHTA, CDR2 FQGNSA. CDR3 sequence reads: CASSQNTGANTGELFF. The CDR3, as DNA: TGTGCCAGCAGCCAGAATACAGGAGCGAACACCGGGGAGCTGTTTTTT.

V usage is TRBV11-3 and J usage is TRBJ2-1, with 7 bases aligning to TRBD2. The V and J ends lost 6 bases and 6 bases, in that order; junction bases with no gene match: 5. The germline CDR1 and CDR2 sequences are SGHNT and YENEEA. CDR3 length: 13 residues. The CDR3: CASSLAEINEQFF. The CDR3, as DNA: TGTGCCAGCAGTCTAGCGGAAATCAATGAGCAGTTCTTC.

This sequence joins TRBV7-9 and TRBJ2-2, with 9 nucleotides matching TRBD2. Germline CDR1 is SEHNR and CDR2 is FQNEAQ (reference sequence). V trimming: 5 bases; J trimming: 5 bases; junction bases outside the gene matches: 9. The CDR3 totals 16 residues. The DNA of the CDR3 is TGTGCCAGCAGCCCCTTAGCGGGAGAAGGGACCGGGGAGCTGTTTTTT. Amino acids: CASSPLAGEGTGELFF.